This entry lists 27 T cell receptor beta chains sequenced from one sample in a study of T cells in Graves' hyperthyroidism and ophthalmopathy. RNA transcripts were the template for amplifying TCR beta CDR3 regions. Carried out on the TCR CDR3, a first-round RT-PCR used the HTBI primer set. MiXCR, run by TCRdb on the multiplex PCR reads, gives a single entry per CDR3 protein. Here the sample spans 490,000 or so distinct CDR3 sequences, about 20% being singletons. Input material: blood. The receptor set was obtained from a woman in her 70s with Graves' ophthalmopathy.

V is TRBV15 and J is TRBJ1-2; TRBD1 matches 11 bases. After removal of 4 bases from V and 3 bases from J, the junction contained 7 bases not matched to a gene. In germline, CDR1 is LNHNV, CDR2 YYDKDF (reference sequence). The CDR3 sequence is 16 residues long. The CDR3 reads CATSKSGTGGDYGYTF. The CDR3 DNA reads as TGTGCCACCAGCAAGTCCGGGACAGGGGGAGACTATGGCTACACCTTC.

The rearrangement links TRBV5-1 to TRBJ1-2; the match to TRBD1 covers 12 bases. CDR1 SGHRS and CDR2 YFSETQ come from the germline V gene. CDR3 length: 17 amino acids. Trimming at V came to 3 bases and at J to 5 bases, leaving 11 bases not matched to a gene. CDR3 bases: TGCGCCAGCAGCTCCTCCTCCGGGACAGGGGGCCCGTATGGCTACACCTTC. Its translation is CASSSSSGTGGPYGYTF.

This clonotype was observed many times. This chain links TRBV2 with TRBJ2-3; 8 bases are a match to TRBD1. With V trimmed by 5 bases and J by 4 bases, 5 bases remained unmatched. CDR1 is SNHLY, CDR2 FYNNEI, per germline. CDR3 size: 14 residues. CDR3 DNA: TGTGCCAGCAGTTTCAGGACAGGGCCAGATACGCAGTATTTT. Translated, it gives CASSFRTGPDTQYF.

The chain recombines TRBV30 with TRBJ2-2, with no clear D. This CDR3 is built from 14 residues. V lost 1 base, J lost 6 bases, and 12 bases lay in between. The germline CDR1 and CDR2 sequences are GTSNPN and SVGIG (reference sequence). For the CDR3, the DNA is TGTGCCTGGAGTGAGGGTGGATTCTCCGGGGAGCTGTTTTTT. Translating gives CAWSEGGFSGELFF.

DNA for the CDR3: TGTGCCAGTAGTATAAGGGACAGCCGCCAAGGGAGGAATGGCTACACCTTC. Protein product: CASSIRDSRQGRNGYTF. V usage is TRBV19 and J usage is TRBJ1-2, with 7 bases fitting TRBD1. V was pared by 2 bases and J by 6 bases, with 15 bases of the junction left unmatched. CDR3 length: 17 residues. Germline lookup yields CDR1 LNHDA and CDR2 SQIVND (reference sequence).

This clonotype has a handful of counts. This chain links TRBV7-3 with TRBJ2-1, with TRBD2 as a possible D gene (5 bases). CDR3 length equals 15 residues. The germline V and J ends were trimmed by 4 bases and 3 bases, with 13 bases remaining between them. Germline lookup yields CDR1 SGHTA and CDR2 FQGTGA. CDR3 in DNA: TGTGCCAGCAGCTCCGGCAGGACTGTCTACAATGAGCAGTTCTTC. Translation gives CASSSGRTVYNEQFF.

This clonotype was detected many times. The CDR3 coding sequence is TGCAGTGCTAGTTTCCCGACAGCGACTAATGAAAAACTGTTTTTT. Translated: CSASFPTATNEKLFF. The chain links TRBV20-1 to TRBJ1-4, with D possibly TRBD1 on 5 matching bases. This CDR3 region has 15 residues. Germline CDR1 DFQATT, CDR2 SNEGSKA (reference sequence). With 3 bases removed from V and 2 bases from J, the gap between germline ends came to 13 bases.

This clonotype showed up many times. This sequence joins TRBV11-2 and TRBJ2-1; the match to TRBD1 covers 7 bases. The CDR3 is 17 amino acids. Per germline, CDR1 SGHAT and CDR2 FQNNGV. V gave up 2 bases and J gave up 6 bases; unmatched junction bases: 13. CDR3 DNA sequence: TGTGCCAGCAGCTTACCAAGACAGGGAACTTTTGGCAATGAGCAGTTCTTC. The encoded protein is CASSLPRQGTFGNEQFF.

CDR3 region: CASSTRGWGDTQYF. The CDR3 DNA is TGTGCCAGCAGCACACGGGGGTGGGGAGATACGCAGTATTTT. The gene calls are TRBV27 and TRBJ2-3; possible D gene TRBD2, 6 bases. Trimming pared 6 bases from V and 5 bases from J, leaving 15 bases between. This CDR3 region has 14 residues. The germline V gene encodes CDR1 MNHEY and CDR2 SMNVEV (reference sequence).

This clonotype was seen at least ten times. This chain uses TRBV3-1 with TRBJ2-5, with D unclear. CDR1 is LGHDT, CDR2 YNNKEL, per germline (reference sequence). Trimming took off 3 bases at V and 8 bases at J, with 10 bases between the two ends. The CDR3 contains 12 residues. The CDR3 nucleotides read TGTGCCAGCAGCCACACGGCGACTACCCAGTACTTC. Translated, it gives CASSHTATTQYF.

V gene TRBV30 combines with J gene TRBJ1-2; D is possibly TRBD1 (5 bases). The germline V and J ends were trimmed by 0 bases and 4 bases, with 12 bases remaining between them. The CDR3 is 14 residues long. The V gene's germline CDR1 is GTSNPN and CDR2 SVGIG (reference sequence). The CDR3 here is CAWSVRGGSYGYTF. The DNA for the CDR3 is TGTGCCTGGAGTGTCCGCGGGGGGTCCTATGGCTACACCTTC.

The table lists this clonotype with a few counts. The gene calls are TRBV12-3 or TRBV12-4 and TRBJ1-5, with D tentatively TRBD1 (5 bases). V shed 3 bases and J shed 3 bases, with 12 bases lying between them. The CDR3 spans 15 residues. The CDR3 here is CASSFGGVPNQPQHF. In DNA, the CDR3 is TGTGCCAGCAGTTTCGGGGGGGTACCCAATCAGCCCCAGCATTTT.

This clonotype was seen more than once but under ten times. The gene calls are TRBV6-2 or TRBV6-3 and TRBJ2-3, with D possibly matching TRBD1 (5 bases). The CDR3 has 16 residues. V lost 6 bases, J lost 3 bases, and 19 bases lay in between. Germline CDR1 and CDR2: MNHEY and SVGEGT. Written as DNA, the CDR3 is TGTGCCAGCAGAAAGGTAGGGGCCGGGCGGACAGATACGCAGTATTTT. Translating gives CASRKVGAGRTDTQYF.

The chain has TRBV12-3 or TRBV12-4 and TRBJ2-5; unclear D gene. CDR3 length: 13 residues. The V and J ends lost 3 bases and 7 bases respectively, with 12 bases between them. CDR3 sequence (DNA): TGTGCCAGCAGTTTGAATCCTCCAGTGACCCAGTACTTC. Translating it yields CASSLNPPVTQYF.

This clonotype was observed at least ten times. The chain couples TRBV11-2 to TRBJ2-1; 8 bases fit TRBD1. The V gene's germline CDR1 is SGHAT and CDR2 FQNNGV. The CDR3 is 13 residues long. V shed 8 bases and J 6 bases; nucleotides not matched to a gene: 6. CDR3 coding DNA: TGTGCCAGCGGACAGGGATATAGCAATGAGCAGTTCTTC. Translated: CASGQGYSNEQFF.

A few counts support this clonotype. The chain couples TRBV6-1 to TRBJ2-1, with 9 bases fitting TRBD2. The germline CDR1 and CDR2 sequences are MNHNS and SASEGT. The CDR3 is 16 residues long. The V segment lost 7 bases and the J segment 7 bases; nucleotides outside the gene matches: 14. The DNA of the CDR3 is TGTGCCAGCACCTACCTCCCTAGCGGGATATATAATGAGCAGTTCTTC. Translated, it gives CASTYLPSGIYNEQFF.

The chain has TRBV20-1 and TRBJ1-2; perhaps TRBD1 as D (5 bases). The germline V gene has CDR1 DFQATT and CDR2 SNEGSKA (reference sequence). Trimming removed 8 bases at V and 8 bases at J, with 15 bases between. The CDR3 sequence is 11 residues long. The CDR3 spells CSPDSAEGYTF. CDR3 nucleotides: TGCAGTCCCGACAGCGCCGAGGGCTACACCTTC.

The rearrangement uses TRBV30 and TRBJ1-4, with 8 bases that match TRBD1. The CDR3 is 18 residues long. After removal of 0 bases from V and 7 bases from J, the junction contained 16 bases not matched to a gene. Germline assignment: CDR1 GTSNPN and CDR2 SVGIG (reference sequence). CDR3 in amino acids: CAWSVFEGDPGGLEKLFF. The CDR3 DNA is TGTGCCTGGAGTGTATTCGAGGGAGACCCAGGGGGCCTTGAAAAACTGTTTTTT.

This clonotype was seen ten or more times. CDR3 sequence (DNA): TGTGCCAGCAGTTTATCAGGGGTGACAGATACGCAGTATTTT. This codes for CASSLSGVTDTQYF. V usage is TRBV28 and J usage is TRBJ2-3; possibly TRBD1 for D (6 bases). This CDR3 is 14 amino acids long. V was trimmed by 1 base and J by 3 bases, leaving 8 bases between them. Germline V lookup: CDR1 MDHEN, CDR2 SYDVKM. The full variable domain, completed using reference TRBV28 and TRBJ2-3, is DVKVTQSSRYLVKRTGEKVFLECVQDMDHENMFWYRQDPGLGLRLIYFSYDVKMKEKGDIPEGYSVSREKKERFSLILESASTNQTSMYLCASSLSGVTDTQYFGPGTRLTVL.

In this sample, this clonotype turned up a few times. The rearrangement links TRBV2 to TRBJ2-4; 7 nucleotides agree with TRBD1. CDR3 length equals 14 residues. J gave up 4 bases and V 6 bases, and 6 bases lay outside the gene matches. Germline CDR1 is SNHLY and CDR2 is FYNNEI. CDR3 nucleotide sequence: TGTGCCAGCAGAGCGTGGGACAGTAAAAACATTCAGTACTTC. This codes for CASRAWDSKNIQYF.

There are a few counts of this clonotype. The V call is TRBV12-3 or TRBV12-4, the J call TRBJ1-6, with D possibly TRBD1 on 5 matching bases. The CDR3 length is 14 residues. V shed 3 bases and J shed 10 bases, with 13 bases lying between them. The chain's CDR3 is CASSFRGEGSPLHF. CDR3 sequence (DNA): TGTGCCAGCAGTTTTCGAGGGGAAGGATCACCCCTCCACTTT.

In this sample, this clonotype turned up once. One end of the junction varies from germline; a read error may be responsible. The rearrangement joins TRBV6-2 or TRBV6-3 to TRBJ2-7, with 9 bases lining up with TRBD1. Germline V CDR1 and CDR2: MNHEY, SVGEGT. The CDR3 consists of 15 residues. CDR3: CTSSPAGTGIKEQYF. The CDR3 region has the DNA TGTACCAGCTCCCCCGCCGGGACAGGGATCAAGGAGCAGTACTTC.

There are a few counts of this clonotype. This chain links TRBV7-9 with TRBJ1-4; D is unclear. Germline CDR1 is SEHNR and CDR2 is FQNEAQ (reference sequence). The V end was cut by 5 bases, the J end by 5 bases, with 12 bases between. CDR3 length: 14 amino acids. In DNA form, the CDR3 reads TGTGCCAGCAGCCGACCTCCGGCAAATGAAAAACTGTTTTTT. The encoded protein is CASSRPPANEKLFF.

This clonotype was observed at least ten times. V and J are TRBV28 and TRBJ1-5, with unresolved D. Germline CDR1 is MDHEN and CDR2 is SYDVKM. The germline V and J ends were trimmed by 7 bases and 6 bases, with 10 bases remaining between them. CDR3 size: 12 residues. CDR3 coding DNA: TGTGCCAGCAAAATAGGGCGTCAGCCCCAGCATTTT. It specifies CASKIGRQPQHF.

This clonotype was counted at least ten times. The chain couples TRBV5-1 to TRBJ1-1; D is unresolved. Germline-derived CDR1 and CDR2 are SGHRS and YFSETQ. The CDR3 loop spans 15 amino acids. Deletions cut 1 base from V and 0 bases from J, with 10 bases between. The CDR3 spells CASSLSPGMNTEAFF. The CDR3 bases are TGCGCCAGCAGCTTGTCCCCAGGAATGAACACTGAAGCTTTCTTT.

The J gene is TRBJ2-3, the V gene TRBV20-1; 16 positions match TRBD2. The V gene's germline CDR1 is DFQATT and CDR2 SNEGSKA (reference sequence). The CDR3 contains 17 residues. Unmatched junction bases numbered 11, after V lost 8 bases and J lost 3 bases. As DNA, the CDR3 is TGCAGTCTCTCCGGGACTAGCGGGAGGGGCTCAACAGATACGCAGTATTTT. This gives the protein CSLSGTSGRGSTDTQYF.

This chain links TRBV5-1 with TRBJ2-7, with a possible D match to TRBD2 (5 bases). The CDR3 totals 15 residues. CDR1 and CDR2 from the germline V gene are SGHRS and YFSETQ. Trimming removed 0 bases from V and 3 bases from J, with 13 bases in between. Here the CDR3 DNA reads TGCGCCAGCAGCTTGGCCGAGGGCCCGATCTACGAGCAGTACTTC. Protein product: CASSLAEGPIYEQYF.